Presented here are 13 T cell receptor beta chains from one specimen sequenced in a study of cytomegalovirus exposure and HLA in healthy donors. Profiled with immunoSEQ multiplex PCR; TCRdb holds only in-frame clones, not every one. Altogether fewer than 150,000 clones are present, 88% being singletons, with the ten largest covering approximately 1.5%. Sequencing input: PBMCs. These receptor sequences come from a young man in good health and CMV-seronegative.

The chain joins TRBV6-6 to TRBJ2-1; 9 bases line up with TRBD2. After removal of 5 bases from V and 7 bases from J, the junction contained 6 bases not matched to a gene. This CDR3 contains 14 residues. Germline V CDR1 and CDR2: MNHNY, SVGAGI (reference sequence). Written as DNA, the CDR3 is TGTGCCAGCAGTCTAGCGGGAACCAGTAATGAGCAGTTCTTC. Protein sequence: CASSLAGTSNEQFF.

The rearrangement uses TRBV2 and TRBJ2-2; D is perhaps TRBD2 (7 bases). This CDR3 is 14 amino acids long. Trimming took 6 bases from V and 4 from J, leaving 12 bases between them. The germline CDR1 and CDR2 sequences are SNHLY and FYNNEI. CDR3 region: CASRDRGATGELFF. CDR3 nucleotides: TGTGCCAGCAGAGACCGGGGGGCCACCGGGGAGCTGTTTTTT. Variable domain in full (rest from reference TRBV2 and TRBJ2-2): EPEVTQTPSHQVTQMGQEVILRCVPISNHLYFYWYRQILGQKVEFLVSFYNNEISEKSEIFDDQFSVERPDGSNFTLKIRSTKLEDSAMYFCASRDRGATGELFFGEGSRLTVL.

The rearrangement joins TRBV7-8 to TRBJ2-3; unclear D gene. This CDR3 has 16 amino acids. With 5 bases removed from V and 2 bases from J, the gap between germline ends came to 17 bases. Germline CDR1 reads SGHVS; CDR2 reads FQNEAQ. The DNA of the CDR3 is TGTGCCAGCAGCATACGTGCAGGCCCTTCCACAGATACGCAGTATTTT. Its translation is CASSIRAGPSTDTQYF.

This chain links TRBV6-5 with TRBJ1-3; tentative D call: TRBD1 (6 bases). Germline values: CDR1 MNHEY, CDR2 SVGAGI. V lost 6 bases, J lost 0 bases, and 12 bases lay in between. CDR3 size: 15 residues. CDR3 in DNA: TGTGCCAGCAGCCCTACAGGGCTCTCTGGAAACACCATATATTTT. Encoded protein: CASSPTGLSGNTIYF.

The chain has TRBV21-1 and TRBJ2-6; the table's D call TRBD2 went unverified against the DNA. TRBV21-1 is reported as a pseudogene. This CDR3 spans 17 amino acids. Here the CDR3 reads CASSKGGRLSGANVLTF. The CDR3 DNA sequence: TGTGCCAGCAGCAAGGGGGGGCGCCTCTCTGGGGCCAACGTCCTGACTTTC.

The chain links TRBV4-2 to TRBJ2-2; possibly TRBD1 for D (6 bases). The CDR3 extends over 14 amino acids. Deletions cut 1 base from V and 4 bases from J, with 7 bases between. The germline V gene encodes CDR1 LGHNA and CDR2 YNFKEQ. The DNA for the CDR3 is TGTGCCAGCAGCCAAGCGACAGGCACCGGGGAGCTGTTTTTT. Translation gives CASSQATGTGELFF.

The table lists this clone with a count of one. V gene TRBV7-2 combines with J gene TRBJ1-5; TRBD1 might be the D (6 bases). The CDR3 has 13 amino acids. CDR1 SGHTA and CDR2 FQGNSA come from the germline V gene. Trimming removed 4 bases from V and 3 bases from J, with 7 bases in between. The CDR3 DNA sequence: TGTGCCAGCAGCTGGACAGTCAATCAGCCCCAGCATTTT. Protein sequence: CASSWTVNQPQHF.

V usage is TRBV5-4 and J usage is TRBJ2-7, with a tentative D call TRBD1 (5 bases). Germline assignment: CDR1 SGHNT and CDR2 YYREEE (reference sequence). Trimming stripped 3 bases from V and 6 bases from J, with 22 bases between. This CDR3 spans 16 amino acids. The CDR3 loop is CASSSPLGQGPVEQYF. CDR3 DNA sequence: TGTGCCAGCAGCTCCCCCTTGGGGCAGGGCCCGGTCGAGCAGTACTTC.

V is TRBV7-9 and J is TRBJ2-1, with 11 bases that match TRBD2. After removal of 4 bases from V and 4 bases from J, the junction contained 3 bases not matched to a gene. The CDR3 totals 15 residues. Germline lookup yields CDR1 SEHNR and CDR2 FQNEAQ (reference sequence). The CDR3 DNA is TGTGCCAGCAGCTACGGGACTAGCGGATACAATGAGCAGTTCTTC. Its translation is CASSYGTSGYNEQFF.

The V gene is TRBV27, the J gene TRBJ2-7, with 12 bases that match TRBD2. Germline assignment: CDR1 MNHEY and CDR2 SMNVEV (reference sequence). The ends lost 0 bases at V and 2 bases at J; junction bases unmatched: 2. The CDR3 sequence is 16 residues long. This CDR3 is CASSLSGLAGPYEQYF. The CDR3 DNA reads TGTGCCAGCAGTTTATCAGGACTAGCGGGGCCCTACGAGCAGTACTTC.

The chain is built from TRBV9 and TRBJ1-3; D call uncertain. This CDR3 contains 14 residues. V shed 3 bases and J shed 0 bases, with 7 bases lying between them. Germline CDR1 is SGDLS and CDR2 is YYNGEE. CDR3 coding DNA: TGTGCCAGCAGCGGTTCGGGCTCTGGAAACACCATATATTTT. Its translation: CASSGSGSGNTIYF.

CDR3 sequence: CACGRGSYNEQFF. CDR3 sequence (DNA): TGTGCCTGCGGTCGTGGTTCCTACAATGAGCAGTTCTTC. V is TRBV30 and J is TRBJ2-1; D unresolved. The germline V gene encodes CDR1 GTSNPN and CDR2 SVGIG (reference sequence). The V and J ends lost 6 bases and 1 base respectively, with 10 bases between them. The CDR3 spans 13 residues. Drawing the rest from reference TRBV30 and TRBJ2-1, the complete variable domain is SQTIHQWPATLVQPVGSPLSLECTVEGTSNPNLYWYRQAAGRGLQLLFYSVGIGQISSEVPQNLSASRPQDRQFILSSKKLLLSDSGFYLCACGRGSYNEQFFGPGTRLTVL.

This chain joins TRBV5-1 and TRBJ2-7, with D perhaps TRBD2 (5 bases). CDR1 and CDR2 from the germline V gene are SGHRS and YFSETQ. This CDR3 region has 14 residues. Trimming took 1 base from V and 0 from J, leaving 8 bases between them. CDR3 nucleotides: TGCGCCAGCAGCTTGTTACTAGGCTCCTACGAGCAGTACTTC. Protein sequence: CASSLLLGSYEQYF.